The rows below give T cell receptor beta chains drawn from one sample of a study of blood T cell repertoires in COVID-19. Measured with immunoSEQ multiplex PCR; TCRdb has only the in-frame clones, and not every one. This table holds 300,000 or so clones, around 86% found once. What was sequenced was PBMCs or T cells enriched from blood (not recorded which). Every receptor here comes from a woman aged 18-29 years who had recovered from COVID-19. Both conserved end residues are part of each CDR3. The order of the fields is clone size, CDR3 length, J gene, D gene, V gene, CDR3 DNA, CDR3 protein. The D gene is left open where the match is weak. Size tells how often a clone was seen (once, few, many) or the class of an expanded clone, and some rows leave it out.

NA,18,TRBJ2-6,TRBD1,TRBV6-1,TGTGCCAGCAGTGAGCTTGGACAGGGGGCCTCTGGGGCCAACGTCCTGACTTTC,CASSELGQGASGANVLTF
once,15,TRBJ1-1,TRBD1,TRBV11-3,TGTGCCAGCAGTACTCAGGGGGCAGGTGGCACTGAAGCTTTCTTT,CASSTQGAGGTEAFF
NA,18,TRBJ1-3,TRBD1,TRBV9,TGTGCCAGCAGCGTAGGTGCCGGGACAGGGCTCTCTGGAAACACCATATATTTT,CASSVGAGTGLSGNTIYF
NA,12,TRBJ2-2,NA,TRBV7-9,TGTGCCAGCAGCCTCTCGCGGGGGGAGCTGTTTTTT,CASSLSRGELFF
NA,16,TRBJ2-3,TRBD2,TRBV9,TGTGCCAGCAGCGTAGGGACTAGCGCGTGGACAGATACGCAGTATTTT,CASSVGTSAWTDTQYF
once,17,TRBJ2-7,TRBD2,TRBV15,TGTGCCACCAGCAGAGCTAGAGGGACTAGCGGAACCTACGAGCAGTACTTC,CATSRARGTSGTYEQYF
once,12,TRBJ1-2,NA,TRBV27,TGTGCCAGCATAACCAGGAACTATGGCTACACCTTC,CASITRNYGYTF
NA,14,TRBJ1-1,NA,TRBV6-5,TGTGCCAGCAGCTTCAGGGGTGGTAGCACTGAAGCTTTCTTT,CASSFRGGSTEAFF
NA,16,TRBJ1-6,NA,TRBV3-1/TRBV3-2,TGTGCCAGCAGCCAAGATTACAGGTACTATAATTCACCCCTCCACTTT,CASSQDYRYYNSPLHF
once,15,TRBJ1-5,NA,TRBV5-3,TGTGCCAGAAGCTTGGGTGGACTCGCCAATCAGCCCCAGCATTTT,CARSLGGLANQPQHF
NA,16,TRBJ1-1,TRBD1,TRBV3-1/TRBV3-2,TGTGCCAGCAGCCAAGGTCTACAGGGGCAGGGCACTGAAGCTTTCTTT,CASSQGLQGQGTEAFF
NA,13,TRBJ2-1,NA,TRBV28,TGTGCCAGCAGGGAGGAGGCCTACAATGAGCAGTTCTTC,CASREEAYNEQFF
few,14,TRBJ2-3,TRBD1,TRBV3-1/TRBV3-2,TGTGCCAGCAGGGGACAGGGTTCAGCAGATACGCAGTATTTT,CASRGQGSADTQYF
NA,15,TRBJ2-3,TRBD2,TRBV28,TGTGCCAGCAGTTTAGGCGGGAGTTTCGCAGATACGCAGTATTTT,CASSLGGSFADTQYF
few,13,TRBJ1-5,NA,TRBV12-3/TRBV12-4,TGTGCCAGCAGCCAGGAGGAGGGTCAGCCCCAGCATTTT,CASSQEEGQPQHF
NA,15,TRBJ2-5,TRBD2,TRBV11-3,TGTGCCAGCAGCCTAACCGGGAGGTCGTGGGAGACCCAGTACTTC,CASSLTGRSWETQYF
NA,14,TRBJ2-3,NA,TRBV6-5,TGTGCCAGCAGTTCCCAGGTTAGCACAGATACGCAGTATTTT,CASSSQVSTDTQYF
NA,15,TRBJ2-5,NA,TRBV7-9,TGTGCCAGCAGCTTATCCCGGGGTGGGCAAGAGACCCAGTACTTC,CASSLSRGGQETQYF
NA,16,TRBJ2-1,NA,TRBV12-2,TGTGCAAGTCGCTTAGATCAGGGGCCCGGATACAATGAGCAGTTCTTC,CASRLDQGPGYNEQFF
NA,16,TRBJ1-2,TRBD1,TRBV3-1/TRBV3-2,TGTGCCAGCAGCCGATACACAGGGGCTCAAGTTGAGGGCTACACCTTC,CASSRYTGAQVEGYTF
NA,17,TRBJ2-3,TRBD2,TRBV2,TGTGCCAGCATGACTAGCGGGGGGGCCAGTGGCACAGATACGCAGTATTTT,CASMTSGGASGTDTQYF
NA,15,TRBJ1-2,NA,TRBV19,TGTGCCAGTAGTATTCTCGGAGCTGACAGACGTGGCTACACCTTC,CASSILGADRRGYTF
NA,16,TRBJ2-1,NA,TRBV6-1,TGTGCCAGCAGTGAATCGACAGGATCGACCTACAATGAGCAGTTCTTC,CASSESTGSTYNEQFF
NA,12,TRBJ1-1,NA,TRBV30,TGTGCCTGGAACAGTTTGAACACTGAAGCTTTCTTT,CAWNSLNTEAFF
few,12,TRBJ1-1,TRBD1,TRBV11-2,TGTGCCAGCAGCTCCGACAGGGGGAAAGCTTTCTTT,CASSSDRGKAFF
once,20,TRBJ2-1,TRBD2,TRBV13,TGTGCCAGCAGCTTACTGGCTAGCGGGAGCGCGTTTCGGTCCTACAATGAGCAGTTCTTC,CASSLLASGSAFRSYNEQFF
NA,13,TRBJ1-2,NA,TRBV5-5,TGTGCCAGCAGCTTTCGGGCTAACTATGGCTACACCTTC,CASSFRANYGYTF
NA,15,TRBJ1-3,NA,TRBV3-1/TRBV3-2,TGTGCCAGCAGCCAAGGATCTAACTCTGGAAACACCATATATTTT,CASSQGSNSGNTIYF
NA,12,TRBJ2-1,NA,TRBV19,TGTGCCAGTAGTCCCCCTAGTGGTGAGCAGTTCTTC,CASSPPSGEQFF
NA,17,TRBJ2-7,TRBD1,TRBV7-3,TGTGCCAGCAGCTTAATGGGACGACAGGGGTCTAGGGACGAGCAGTACTTC,CASSLMGRQGSRDEQYF
NA,13,TRBJ1-2,NA,TRBV30,TGTGCCTGGAGTGTAAATGAGCCCTATGGCTACACCTTC,CAWSVNEPYGYTF
NA,13,TRBJ2-2,NA,TRBV10-2,TGCGCCAGCGCCAAAGGGGGCACCGGGGAGCTGTTTTTT,CASAKGGTGELFF
NA,18,TRBJ1-2,TRBD1,TRBV9,TGTGCCAGCAGCGCCGATTGGGACAGGGGGCTATCTAACTATGGCTACACCTTC,CASSADWDRGLSNYGYTF
NA,11,TRBJ1-2,NA,TRBV28,TGTGCCAGCAACCTTAGGGGAGGCTACACCTTC,CASNLRGGYTF
NA,14,TRBJ1-5,TRBD1,TRBV5-8,TGTGCCAGCAGCCCCGGGACAGCCAATCAGCCCCAGCATTTT,CASSPGTANQPQHF
NA,15,TRBJ2-3,TRBD1,TRBV9,TGTGCCAGCAGCGAATCAGGGGGTGCCACAGATACGCAGTATTTT,CASSESGGATDTQYF
NA,14,TRBJ2-3,NA,TRBV19,TGTGCCAGTTTATTTCCAGGTTCGACAGATACGCAGTATTTT,CASLFPGSTDTQYF
once,16,TRBJ2-1,TRBD1,TRBV27,TGTGCCAGCAGAGATAGACAGGGGGCGACTTACAATGAGCAGTTCTTC,CASRDRQGATYNEQFF
NA,16,TRBJ1-2,TRBD1,TRBV3-1/TRBV3-2,TGTGCCAGCAGCCCCGGGACAGGGGCTCAACTGGGCGGCTACACCTTC,CASSPGTGAQLGGYTF
NA,15,TRBJ2-1,NA,TRBV5-1,TGCGCCAGCAGCTTGGCCCCGGGTTTAGCGAATGAGCAGTTCTTC,CASSLAPGLANEQFF
NA,16,TRBJ1-6,TRBD1,TRBV7-9,TGTGCCAGCAGCTTAGATTGGAGGGACAGATATTCACCCCTCCACTTT,CASSLDWRDRYSPLHF
NA,15,TRBJ2-1,TRBD1,TRBV10-2,TGCGCCAGCAGTCAAACCGGGACAGGGCCTAATGAGCAGTTCTTC,CASSQTGTGPNEQFF
NA,17,TRBJ2-5,TRBD2,TRBV7-3,TGTGCCAGCAGCTTAGGGGTAGCGGGAGGAACCCAAGAGACCCAGTACTTC,CASSLGVAGGTQETQYF
NA,16,TRBJ2-5,TRBD2,TRBV9,TGTGCCAGCAGCATCGGGACTAGCGGGAGGGCCTCGACCCAGTACTTC,CASSIGTSGRASTQYF
NA,15,TRBJ1-5,NA,TRBV27,TGTGCCAGCAGTTCTCAGGGGAATAGCAATCAGCCCCAGCATTTT,CASSSQGNSNQPQHF
NA,14,TRBJ1-1,TRBD1,TRBV28,TGTGCCAGCAGCGGACAGGGGTGGGACACTGAAGCTTTCTTT,CASSGQGWDTEAFF
NA,15,TRBJ2-5,TRBD1,TRBV5-8,TGTGCCAGCAGCTCGGGACAGGGAATCAGGGAGACCCAGTACTTC,CASSSGQGIRETQYF
NA,16,TRBJ2-3,TRBD2,TRBV28,TGTGCCAGCATCGAAGCGGGAGGTCTTAGCACAGATACGCAGTATTTT,CASIEAGGLSTDTQYF
NA,16,TRBJ2-2,TRBD1,TRBV11-2,TGTGCCAGCAGCTCGGCGGACAGGGGGCGGTCCGGGGAGCTGTTTTTT,CASSSADRGRSGELFF
NA,14,TRBJ2-2,TRBD2,TRBV27,TGTGCCAGCAGTTTAGGACTAGCGCCCGGGGAGCTGTTTTTT,CASSLGLAPGELFF
NA,15,TRBJ1-6,TRBD1,TRBV6-5,TGTGCCAGCAGTTACTACAGGGGCCCTAATTCACCCCTCCACTTT,CASSYYRGPNSPLHF
NA,16,TRBJ1-5,NA,TRBV5-1,TGCGCCAGCAGCTTGGGTGTCGCAGGGGGCAATCAGCCCCAGCATTTT,CASSLGVAGGNQPQHF
NA,15,TRBJ1-2,TRBD1,TRBV3-1/TRBV3-2,TGTGCCAGCAGCCAAGTGACCGGGACAGGGCAAGGCTACACCTTC,CASSQVTGTGQGYTF
NA,14,TRBJ1-2,TRBD1,TRBV5-1,TGCGCCAGCAACACCGGACAGGCTAACTATGGCTACACCTTC,CASNTGQANYGYTF
NA,14,TRBJ1-2,TRBD1,TRBV9,TGTGCCAGCAGCGTGGAGGGGGCGGACTATGGCTACACCTTC,CASSVEGADYGYTF
NA,13,TRBJ2-2,TRBD1,TRBV7-2,TGTGCCAGCAGCTTAGCGGGACAGGGCCAGCTGTTTTTT,CASSLAGQGQLFF
NA,14,TRBJ2-1,TRBD1,TRBV27,TGTGCCAGCAGTTTAGGGGACAGTGGGGATGAGCAGTTCTTC,CASSLGDSGDEQFF
NA,15,TRBJ2-2,TRBD1,TRBV10-2,TGCGCCAGCAGTGAAGCACAGGGGGCTGTCGGGGAGCTGTTTTTT,CASSEAQGAVGELFF